This TCR beta chain was retrieved from a study of T-cell reconstitution after alpha-beta-depleted transplantation in children. TCRbeta library preparation incorporated unique molecular identifiers. TCRdb re-derived calls from the PCR reads in MiXCR, one entry per CDR3 protein. This sample has about a million distinct CDR3 sequences, with roughly 29% found just once. As regards this clonotype: The antigen remains unidentified.

Study-level findings and limits: The study reportedly traced alpha-beta T cells about two months after transplant to several hundred expanded graft clones. Newly produced T cells mostly provided counts and TCRbeta diversity after one year, as hyperexpanded clones declined. Some patients' high day-60 TCRbeta diversity was traced to surviving recipient T cells and thymic progenitors.

The receptor was derived from a boy younger than two who had a stem cell transplant for SCID, so the T cells may come from the graft donor. The source material was PBMCs, mostly from graft donor cells, sampled 360 days after TCRalphabeta/CD19-depleted stem cell transplant.

The CDR3 region is CASSQDQGAGAGELFF. The CDR3 DNA reads TGCGCCAGCAGCCAAGATCAGGGGGCCGGGGCCGGGGAGCTGTTTTTT. The chain links TRBV4-3 to TRBJ2-2; 8 bases align to TRBD1. CDR3 length: 16 residues. V lost 0 bases and J lost 6; bases outside the gene matches: 6. Germline V gene data show CDR1 as LGHNA and CDR2 as YSLEER.